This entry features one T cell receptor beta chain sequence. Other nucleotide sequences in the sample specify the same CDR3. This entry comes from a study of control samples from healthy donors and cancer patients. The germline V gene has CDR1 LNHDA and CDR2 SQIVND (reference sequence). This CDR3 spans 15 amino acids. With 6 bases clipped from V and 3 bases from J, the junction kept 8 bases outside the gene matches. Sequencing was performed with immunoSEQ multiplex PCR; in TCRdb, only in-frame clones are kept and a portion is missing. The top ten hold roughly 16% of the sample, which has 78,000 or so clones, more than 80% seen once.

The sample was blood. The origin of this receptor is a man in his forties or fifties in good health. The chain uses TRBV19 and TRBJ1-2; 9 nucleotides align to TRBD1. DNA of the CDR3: TGTGCCAGTAGCCACACCTGGACAGGGGACTATGGCTACACCTTC. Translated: CASSHTWTGDYGYTF.